This T cell receptor (beta chain) came from a study of blood T cell repertoires in COVID-19. About the study: Sources were T cells, B-cell-depleted T cells, or PBMCs; the material itself was cDNA or gDNA.

Membership in each cohort depended on participant-reported clinical history. This clone was seen more than once but under ten times. Here immunoSEQ multiplex PCR was the method, and the copy in TCRdb shows in-frame clones only, minus some. The table lists roughly 130,000 clones, roughly 80% of them singletons. V lost 0 bases to trimming and J lost 4 bases; unmatched junction nucleotides: 10. Germline V CDR1 and CDR2: SGHRS, YFSETQ. This CDR3 spans 18 amino acids. The sequencing sample was made of PBMCs or T cells enriched from blood (not recorded which). The clonotype was recovered from a man aged 50 or older who had recovered from COVID-19. V and J are TRBV5-1 and TRBJ2-2, with TRBD1 matching over 9 bases. CDR3 sequence: CASSLATTRDRVTGELFF. CDR3 DNA sequence: TGCGCCAGCAGCTTGGCCACCACCCGGGACAGGGTCACCGGGGAGCTGTTTTTT.